This T cell receptor beta chain was recovered during a study of blood T cell repertoires in COVID-19. Clones were read by immunoSEQ multiplex PCR, and TCRdb kept only the in-frame ones, dropping some. This table holds 65,000 to 100,000 clones, 88% found once. This clone was seen a few times. Sequences were obtained from peripheral blood. This TCR was sampled from a woman of 80 years or more with acute or convalescent COVID-19.

CDR3 protein: CASSIQEGPYNEQFF. In nucleotides, the CDR3 is TGTGCCAGTAGTATTCAAGAGGGCCCTTACAATGAGCAGTTCTTC. The chain carries TRBV19 and TRBJ2-1; D is perhaps TRBD2 (5 bases). CDR3 size: 15 residues. V was shortened by 3 bases and J by 4 bases, with 13 bases between the two germline ends. The germline CDR1 and CDR2 sequences are LNHDA and SQIVND (reference sequence).